This TCR beta chain was captured by sequencing in a study of regulatory T cells in long-lasting Graves disease. Study-level results: Between persistent patients, 2,500 to 3,500 public clonotypes were shared, exceeding the roughly 1,000 shared between new patients. TRBV28, TRBJ1-2 and TRBJ2-5 were segments that persistent disease favored.

J was trimmed by 2 bases and V by 3 bases; bases with no gene match: 2. The germline V gene has CDR1 SQVTM and CDR2 ANQGSEA. The CDR3 covers 13 residues. Time point described: persistent/refractory GD, antithyroid drugs over 5 years with positive TRAb. PBMCs were the source of the RNA used for TCR sequencing. Each of the patients was recruited from an endocrinology department situated in Xi'an, China. CDR3 regions were amplified by Arm-PCR using iRepertoire HTBI primers to build TCR beta libraries. TCRdb processed the multiplex PCR reads anew with MiXCR; each CDR3 protein has one entry. The data show about 660,000 distinct CDR3 sequences, around 30% seen once. This clonotype was seen only a few times. The target antigen is unknown.

The receptor was isolated from a female donor with Graves disease. The source was peripheral blood mononuclear cells (PBMCs), collected when the disease was refractory, from a patient treated with antithyroid drugs. This rearrangement joins TRBV29-1 to TRBJ2-7, with 9 bases fitting TRBD2. The CDR3 DNA follows: TGCAGCGTTGAGTTAGCGGGAGCCTACGAGCAGTACTTC. Its protein product is CSVELAGAYEQYF.